The 21 T cell receptor beta chains below were found in one sample sequenced in a study of a mutant IDH1 vaccine in newly diagnosed glioma. Some clones are missing from TCRdb's copy, which holds only in-frame ones; the method was immunoSEQ multiplex PCR. The sample contains around 37,000 clones, around 90% of which appear only once. Time point here: baseline, week 1 (first vaccination visit). The treatment denotes: pre-vaccination baseline after standard-of-care therapy. This sample comprised PBMCs, obtained from a glioma patient treated with radiotherapy, temozolomide or both. Receptors were obtained from a young man with glioma.

This chain uses TRBV2 with TRBJ1-4; a weak D match, TRBD1 (5 bases). There are 14 residues in the CDR3. In germline, CDR1 is SNHLY, CDR2 FYNNEI. V was clipped by 6 bases and J by 3 bases, with 11 bases between them. The CDR3 DNA is TGTGCCAGCAGCCGGGACGGCTCTAATGAAAAACTGTTTTTT. Translation gives CASSRDGSNEKLFF.

The J gene is TRBJ2-2, the V gene TRBV28; TRBD1 might be the D (6 bases). The CDR3 sequence is 12 residues long. Germline values: CDR1 MDHEN, CDR2 SYDVKM. Between the trimmed V and J ends, which lost 8 bases and 5 bases, there was a span of 9 bases. The CDR3 DNA is TGTGCCAGCCGCAGGGGAACCGGGGAGCTGTTTTTT. Residues: CASRRGTGELFF.

This clone came up once. The chain recombines TRBV5-4 with TRBJ2-5; no firm D call. The CDR3 loop spans 14 amino acids. Germline CDR1 reads SGHNT; CDR2 reads YYREEE (reference sequence). Deletions cut 1 base from V and 3 bases from J, with 10 bases between. Written as DNA, the CDR3 is TGTGCCAGCAGCTTGAGCCCAGAAAAAGAGACCCAGTACTTC. Its translation is CASSLSPEKETQYF.

This rearrangement joins TRBV7-9 to TRBJ2-3; D may correspond to TRBD1 or TRBD2 (5 bases each). The CDR3 runs to 15 residues. Germline loops: CDR1 SEHNR, CDR2 FQNEAQ (reference sequence). V was clipped by 8 bases and J by 2 bases, with 17 bases between them. This CDR3 is CASLRAGALTDTQYF. In DNA, the CDR3 is TGTGCCAGCCTCCGGGCCGGGGCCCTCACAGATACGCAGTATTTT.

This clone is deemed medium-sized. V is TRBV6-1 and J is TRBJ2-1; 7 nucleotides line up with TRBD2. J was trimmed by 5 bases and V by 8 bases; bases with no gene match: 6. CDR3 length: 13 amino acids. Germline V gene data show CDR1 as MNHNS and CDR2 as SASEGT. Here the CDR3 DNA reads TGTGCCAGCGGGCGGGAGACCCACAATGAGCAGTTCTTC. Translated, it gives CASGRETHNEQFF.

This clone has a single count. The chain links TRBV27 to TRBJ2-7; D may be TRBD1 (5 bases). Germline V lookup: CDR1 MNHEY, CDR2 SMNVEV (reference sequence). The CDR3 totals 14 residues. With 2 bases removed from V and 2 bases from J, the gap between germline ends came to 10 bases. CDR3 amino acids: CASSLAGPTYEQYF. The CDR3 bases are TGTGCCAGCAGTTTAGCAGGGCCGACCTACGAGCAGTACTTC.

The count of this clone is one. The rearrangement links TRBV5-1 to TRBJ1-2; D call uncertain. This CDR3 region has 13 residues. Germline CDR1 and CDR2: SGHRS and YFSETQ. With 0 bases removed from V and 8 bases from J, the gap between germline ends came to 11 bases. CDR3 coding DNA: TGCGCCAGCAGCTTGGAGATGGCGGGGGGCTACACCTTC. Amino acids: CASSLEMAGGYTF.

This chain connects TRBV5-4 to TRBJ2-2; 9 bases line up with TRBD2. Germline V lookup: CDR1 SGHNT, CDR2 YYREEE (reference sequence). V was pared by 2 bases and J by 5 bases, with 16 bases of the junction left unmatched. This CDR3 is 19 amino acids long. CDR3 DNA sequence: TGTGCCAGCAGCTTTATGTTGTTTGGGCTAGCGGGAAGGACCGGGGAGCTGTTTTTT. Translation gives CASSFMLFGLAGRTGELFF.

The V gene is TRBV30, the J gene TRBJ1-3, with D possibly matching TRBD1 (6 bases). V shed 4 bases and J shed 9 bases, with 10 bases lying between them. The V gene's germline CDR1 is GTSNPN and CDR2 SVGIG (reference sequence). The length of the CDR3 is 11 residues. Here the CDR3 DNA reads TGTGCCTGGACAGTAGGGGGCACCATATATTTT. It encodes CAWTVGGTIYF.

The chain uses TRBV7-9 and TRBJ1-1; perhaps TRBD1 as D (6 bases). The ends were cut back, 2 bases at V and 12 bases at J, with 19 bases in the middle. CDR3 length: 14 amino acids. The germline V gene has CDR1 SEHNR and CDR2 FQNEAQ (reference sequence). CDR3 nucleotides: TGTGCCAGCAGCTTACAGGGGTCCCCCATTGATCCTTTCTTT. Its translation is CASSLQGSPIDPFF.

The chain joins TRBV2 to TRBJ2-1; weak D call: TRBD2 (6 bases). The V gene's germline CDR1 is SNHLY and CDR2 FYNNEI. This CDR3 contains 14 residues. The V end was cut by 2 bases, the J end by 5 bases, with 10 bases between. CDR3 amino acids: CASSEFSGNNEQFF. As DNA, the CDR3 is TGTGCCAGCAGTGAATTTAGCGGAAACAATGAGCAGTTCTTC.

This chain connects TRBV2 to TRBJ2-2, with D possibly TRBD1 on 5 matching bases. Germline loops: CDR1 SNHLY, CDR2 FYNNEI. The CDR3 is 15 amino acids. V lost 2 bases and J lost 1, with 8 bases in between. The CDR3 loop reads CASSETGQNTGELFF. CDR3 nucleotides: TGTGCCAGCAGTGAAACTGGACAGAACACCGGGGAGCTGTTTTTT. The whole variable domain, remainder taken from reference TRBV2 and TRBJ2-2, is EPEVTQTPSHQVTQMGQEVILRCVPISNHLYFYWYRQILGQKVEFLVSFYNNEISEKSEIFDDQFSVERPDGSNFTLKIRSTKLEDSAMYFCASSETGQNTGELFFGEGSRLTVL.

The chain couples TRBV6-5 to TRBJ2-5; D gene unclear. The end of the DNA is better explained by TRBJ2-7, so the J call may be wrong. The length of the CDR3 is 13 residues. Germline V gene sequence: CDR1 MNHEY, CDR2 SVGAGI. The CDR3 loop is CASKSERSYEQYF. The CDR3 nucleotides are TGTGCCAGCAAGTCGGAGAGATCCTACGAGCAGTACTTC.

The rearrangement uses TRBV7-9 and TRBJ1-2, with unresolved D. The CDR3 has 12 residues. CDR1 and CDR2 from the germline V gene are SEHNR and FQNEAQ (reference sequence). V lost 0 bases and J lost 8, with 7 bases in between. CDR3 nucleotide sequence: TGTGCCAGCAGCTTAGCCCGTTACGGCTACACCTTC. Its translation: CASSLARYGYTF.

The V gene is TRBV7-2, the J gene TRBJ2-7; D might be TRBD1 or TRBD2, each matching 5 bases. Germline V gene sequence: CDR1 SGHTA, CDR2 FQGNSA. CDR3 length: 13 amino acids. The ends were cut back, 4 bases at V and 5 bases at J, with 12 bases in the middle. The CDR3 region is CASSSTGTNEQYF. CDR3 nucleotide sequence: TGTGCCAGCAGCTCGACCGGGACCAACGAGCAGTACTTC.

The chain employs TRBV30 and TRBJ2-7; D call uncertain. V was trimmed by 3 bases and J by 6 bases, leaving 12 bases between them. Germline CDR1 reads GTSNPN; CDR2 reads SVGIG (reference sequence). This CDR3 spans 12 amino acids. CDR3 DNA: TGTGCCTGGAGGGGTAGCCCCAGCGAGCAGTACTTC. The encoded protein is CAWRGSPSEQYF.

The rearrangement joins TRBV4-3 to TRBJ1-1; D ambiguous. This CDR3 comprises 14 residues. V was shortened by 2 bases and J by 2 bases, with 9 bases between the two germline ends. CDR1 is LGHNA, CDR2 YSLEER, per germline. The CDR3 loop reads CASSQKIHNTEAFF. The CDR3 bases are TGCGCCAGCAGCCAAAAAATTCATAACACTGAAGCTTTCTTT.

The chain uses TRBV29-1 and TRBJ2-2; D is uncertain. Germline V gene sequence: CDR1 SQVTM, CDR2 ANQGSEA. The CDR3 runs to 14 residues. V was clipped by 3 bases and J by 2 bases, with 10 bases between them. The CDR3 reads CSVERNKNTGELFF. The DNA of the CDR3 is TGCAGCGTTGAGAGAAATAAAAACACCGGGGAGCTGTTTTTT.

The chain combines TRBV2 with TRBJ1-4, with TRBD1 matching over 8 bases. With V trimmed by 7 bases and J by 2 bases, 9 bases remained unmatched. Germline CDR1 is SNHLY and CDR2 is FYNNEI. The CDR3 length is 16 residues. CDR3 coding DNA: TGTGCCAGCATGGGGCCAGGGGGCATCACTAATGAAAAACTGTTTTTT. Its protein product is CASMGPGGITNEKLFF.

The chain is built from TRBV9 and TRBJ1-6; D is perhaps TRBD1 (5 bases). The CDR3 runs 15 residues. Trimming cost V 2 bases and J 5 bases, with 11 bases left between them. The germline V gene has CDR1 SGDLS and CDR2 YYNGEE. The CDR3 loop is CASSVRDGDNSPLHF. In DNA form, the CDR3 reads TGTGCCAGCAGCGTCCGGGACGGTGATAATTCACCCCTCCACTTT. Variable domain in full (rest from reference TRBV9 and TRBJ1-6): DSGVTQTPKHLITATGQRVTLRCSPRSGDLSVYWYQQSLDQGLQFLIQYYNGEERAKGNILERFSAQQFPDLHSELNLSSLELGDSALYFCASSVRDGDNSPLHFGNGTRLTVT.

This sequence joins TRBV4-1 and TRBJ2-2; D is undetermined. The CDR3 is made up of 13 amino acids. CDR1 is MGHRA and CDR2 is YSYEKL in the germline V gene. V was shortened by 0 bases and J by 6 bases, with 5 bases between the two germline ends. CDR3 residues: CASSQEGSGELFF. The CDR3 DNA reads as TGCGCCAGCAGCCAAGAAGGGTCCGGGGAGCTGTTTTTT.